This TCR beta chain was captured in a study of shared clonotypes between healthy human individuals. For the study at large: Ranging from 18 to 49 in age, donors were a couple of women and three men.

The authors' processing: Junction-only immunoSEQ sequences carried no quality scores, so filtering differed. Here immunoSEQ multiplex PCR was the method, and the copy in TCRdb shows in-frame clones only, minus some. From that table come the V and J calls and clone size; the DNA was used to work out D and trimming. The table records approximately 720,000 clones, 90% to 95% of them present only once. Study-wide results and limits: Few donors restricted represented genetic and exposure-history diversity. About 5.2% was the fraction of naive CD4 clonotypes found shared across four donors.

Trimming left V 1 base short and J 0 bases short, with 7 bases between. The CDR3 has 15 residues. Germline V lookup: CDR1 SGHVS, CDR2 FQNEAQ. Terminally differentiated effector memory CD45RA+ cells were excluded from the naive CD8 cells, which were CD45RO-negative and positively selected for CCR7. To note about this clone: Its antigen remains unidentified.

The sequence derives from a man between 25 and 39 years old in good health. This chain uses TRBV7-8 with TRBJ1-5; D is unclear. The specimen was naive CD8+ T cells sorted from blood. CDR3 protein: CASSLEEASNQPQHF. The CDR3 DNA is TGTGCCAGCAGCTTAGAAGAAGCTAGCAATCAGCCCCAGCATTTT.